This TCR beta chain derives from a study of blood T cell repertoires in COVID-19. Clones were sequenced by immunoSEQ multiplex PCR, and TCRdb holds only the in-frame ones, with some missing. The data contain some 250,000 clones, 65% to 90% of them singletons. CDR3 length: 17 amino acids. Germline V lookup: CDR1 LGHDT, CDR2 YNNKEL (reference sequence). Deletions cut 1 base from V and 0 bases from J, with 13 bases between. Donors were grouped by their self-reported clinical history. This sequence joins TRBV3-1 (or the pseudogene TRBV3-2) and TRBJ2-1, with D tentatively TRBD2 (5 bases). This sequence was found in a man aged 18 to 29 who had recovered from COVID-19. Sequenced material: PBMCs or T cells enriched from blood (not recorded which). The CDR3 coding sequence is TGTGCCAGCAGCCAAGTTCGAGGGATCCCCTCCTACAATGAGCAGTTCTTC. It codes for CASSQVRGIPSYNEQFF.